This T cell receptor (beta chain) was recovered during a study of T cell clonality in common variable immunodeficiency (dated by TCRdb to between 2015 and 2016). Broader findings and caveats from the paper: Reportedly, TCRbeta sequences from CVID had fewer deletions and N-nucleotide insertions, and highly modified clones with 13 or more V deletions were absent from CVID. The authors noted that sequencing repertoires of T cell subpopulations would be needed to clarify what caused the increased clonality in CVID. Even though DNA input was equal, the average per sample came to 65,000 to 85,000 unique sequences for controls compared with roughly 30,000 for CVID samples. Correlations between repertoire features and clinical complications were limited by patient heterogeneity within the CVID cohort. CVID subjects shared fewer TCRbeta clones with each other than healthy controls did (p < 0.0001). TCRbeta clonality was higher in CVID subjects than in healthy controls (t-test p = 0.018), and the increase was most characteristic of about a third of subjects.

Predominantly Caucasian heritage was noted among both the CVID patients and the healthy controls. From each donor, about 5 to 8.5 ml of heparinized peripheral whole blood was collected. TCRbeta CDR3 repertoires were sequenced from genomic DNA of adults with common variable immune deficiency (CVID) and healthy adult controls. A total of around 22 healthy adult volunteers (around 12 female and 10 male; age range roughly 23 to 66 years, mean age about 33) were included in the control group. Diluted blood was density-centrifuged over Hypaque 1077 or Ficoll-Paque to isolate peripheral blood mononuclear cells. Genomic DNA was obtained from unsorted mononuclear cells using either Qiagen column purification or a centrifugation-based method. For sequencing input, CVID and control samples contributed equivalent amounts of genomic DNA. For every sample, a 60 bp segment covering the rearranged TCRbeta CDR3 region was amplified and then sequenced. The immunoSEQ assay, a bias-corrected multiplex PCR combined with high-throughput sequencing, was used for TCRbeta amplification. Under the source paper's analysis protocol: Every unique nucleotide sequence counted as a clone and was annotated with V, D and J genes, copy number and frequency. Sequences were labeled productive if in frame, and non-productive if out of frame or containing stop codons. As previously described, clonality was computed from Shannon's entropy. The predicted amino acid sequences of productive clones were used to derive mean CDR3 Kyte-Doolittle hydropathy. Using the R hclust function, scaled V gene usage was clustered hierarchically with Manhattan distance and complete linkage. To assess clone sharing by CDR3 amino acid sequence, 12 repertoires per group were resampled over 100 rounds. The repertoires were searched for about 70 published EBV-specific TCRbeta sequences and a few hundred published CMV-specific TCRbeta sequences. After two CVID samples that produced fewer than 10,000 sequences were dropped from the analysis, some 41 CVID repertoires remained. TCRdb retrieved this table from immuneACCESS and kept in-frame rearrangements only. Not all clones are present; in checked studies, unresolved V genes account for under half, and no reason is known for the remainder. V, J and clone size reflect that table, while D and trimming were determined from the DNA. The sample counts tens of thousands of clones, each observed more than once. Of the sample, more than 2% is held by the ten largest clones.

This clone was recorded at least ten times. Its antigen is unknown. Sequencing ends 3 residues short of the CDR3 end; the germline J gene provides the rest. V loses 3 bases, J loses 4 bases, and the germline ends lie 11 bases apart. The CDR3 contains 14 residues, cysteine and phenylalanine counted. The DNA shown is the part of the CDR3 that was read: 33 bases, in frame from base 1. For CDR1 and CDR2, the germline V gene lists KGHSH and LQKENI. The receptor comes from a person aged 18 to 70 in good health. Recombination linked TRBV18 to TRBJ2-3; no confident D gene assignment can be made. The sequencing sample was made of peripheral blood mononuclear cells. The CDR3 protein: CASSPYDQADTQYF. CDR3 bases read: TGTGCCAGCTCACCCTACGATCAGGCAGATACG.